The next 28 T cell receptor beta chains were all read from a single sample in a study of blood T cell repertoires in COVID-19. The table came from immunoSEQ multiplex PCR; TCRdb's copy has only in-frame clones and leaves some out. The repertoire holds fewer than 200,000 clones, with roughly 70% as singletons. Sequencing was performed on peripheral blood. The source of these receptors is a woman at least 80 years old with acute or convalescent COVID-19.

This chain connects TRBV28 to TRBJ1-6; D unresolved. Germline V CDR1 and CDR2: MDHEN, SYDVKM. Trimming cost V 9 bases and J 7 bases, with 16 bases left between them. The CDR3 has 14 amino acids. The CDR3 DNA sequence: TGTGCCAGTCTTATCCCGGGAGCGAATTCACCCCTCCACTTT. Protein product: CASLIPGANSPLHF.

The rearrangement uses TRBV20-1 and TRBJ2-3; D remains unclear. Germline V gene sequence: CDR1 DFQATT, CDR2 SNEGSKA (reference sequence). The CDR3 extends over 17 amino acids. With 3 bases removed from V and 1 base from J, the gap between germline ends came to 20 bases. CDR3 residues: CSASDSVVFYGTDTQYF. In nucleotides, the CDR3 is TGCAGTGCTAGTGATTCGGTCGTTTTCTATGGCACAGATACGCAGTATTTT.

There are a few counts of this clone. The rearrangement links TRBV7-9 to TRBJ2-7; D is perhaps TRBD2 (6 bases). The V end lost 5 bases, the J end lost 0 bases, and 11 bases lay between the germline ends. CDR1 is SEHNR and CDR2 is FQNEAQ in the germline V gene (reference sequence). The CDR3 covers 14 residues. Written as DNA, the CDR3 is TGTGCCAGCAGCGCTCTAGCGTTCTCCTACGAGCAGTACTTC. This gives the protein CASSALAFSYEQYF.

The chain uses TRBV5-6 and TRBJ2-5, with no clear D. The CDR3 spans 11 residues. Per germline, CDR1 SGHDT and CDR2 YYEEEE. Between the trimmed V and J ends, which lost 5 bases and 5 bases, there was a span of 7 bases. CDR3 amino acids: CASSSRETQYF. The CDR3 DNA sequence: TGTGCCAGCAGTTCGCGGGAGACCCAGTACTTC.

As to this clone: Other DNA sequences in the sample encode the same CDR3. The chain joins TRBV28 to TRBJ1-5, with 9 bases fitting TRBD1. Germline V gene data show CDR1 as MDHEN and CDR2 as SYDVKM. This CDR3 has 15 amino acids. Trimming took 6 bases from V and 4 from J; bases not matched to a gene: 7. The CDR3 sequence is CASRTTGGGNQPQHF. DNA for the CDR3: TGTGCCAGCAGAACGACAGGGGGAGGTAATCAGCCCCAGCATTTT.

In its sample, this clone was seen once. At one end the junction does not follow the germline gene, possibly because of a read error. CDR3 residues: CASTYSGTGARWHF. In nucleotides, the CDR3 is TGTGCCAGCACCTACTCCGGGACAGGGGCCCGATGGCACTTC. The chain couples TRBV27 to TRBJ2-7; 10 nucleotides match TRBD1. CDR3 length: 14 residues. Germline V CDR1 and CDR2: MNHEY, SMNVEV (reference sequence).

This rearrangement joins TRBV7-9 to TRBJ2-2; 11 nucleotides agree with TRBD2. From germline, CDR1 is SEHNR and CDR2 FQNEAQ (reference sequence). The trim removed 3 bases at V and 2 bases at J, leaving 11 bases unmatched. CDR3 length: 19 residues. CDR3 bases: TGTGCCAGCAGCTTCTTTGGGCTAGCGGGAGGAACTAACACCGGGGAGCTGTTTTTT. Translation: CASSFFGLAGGTNTGELFF.

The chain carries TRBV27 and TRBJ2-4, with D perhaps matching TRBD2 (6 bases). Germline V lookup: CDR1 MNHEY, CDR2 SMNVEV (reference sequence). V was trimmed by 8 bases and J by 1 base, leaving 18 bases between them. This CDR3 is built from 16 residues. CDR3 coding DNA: TGTGCCAGCTCAAAGGCCGAGGGGAGGGCCAAAAACATTCAGTACTTC. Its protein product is CASSKAEGRAKNIQYF.

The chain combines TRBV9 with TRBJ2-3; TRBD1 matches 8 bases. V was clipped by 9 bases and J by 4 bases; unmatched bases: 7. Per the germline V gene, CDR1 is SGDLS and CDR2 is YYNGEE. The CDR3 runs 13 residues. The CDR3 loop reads CATSGQGSDTQYF. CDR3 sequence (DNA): TGTGCCACCTCCGGACAGGGTTCAGATACGCAGTATTTT.

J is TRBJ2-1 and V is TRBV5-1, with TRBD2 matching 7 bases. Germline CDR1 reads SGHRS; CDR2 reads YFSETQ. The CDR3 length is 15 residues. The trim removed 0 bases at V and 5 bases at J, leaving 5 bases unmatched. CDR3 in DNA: TGCGCCAGCAGCTTGGCCAGCGGGACCCACAATGAGCAGTTCTTC. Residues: CASSLASGTHNEQFF.

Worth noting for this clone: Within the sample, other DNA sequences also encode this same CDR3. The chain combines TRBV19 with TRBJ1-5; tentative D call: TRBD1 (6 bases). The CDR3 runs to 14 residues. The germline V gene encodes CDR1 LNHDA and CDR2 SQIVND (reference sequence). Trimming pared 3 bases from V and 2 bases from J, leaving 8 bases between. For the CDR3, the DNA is TGTGCCAGTAGTATCCCAGGGGGCAATCAGCCCCAGCATTTT. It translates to CASSIPGGNQPQHF.

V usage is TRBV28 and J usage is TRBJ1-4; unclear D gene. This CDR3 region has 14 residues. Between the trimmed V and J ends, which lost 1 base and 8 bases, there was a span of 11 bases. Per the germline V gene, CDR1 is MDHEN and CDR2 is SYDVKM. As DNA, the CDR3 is TGTGCCAGCAGTTTATATCCGGTGAAAGAAAAACTGTTTTTT. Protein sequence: CASSLYPVKEKLFF.

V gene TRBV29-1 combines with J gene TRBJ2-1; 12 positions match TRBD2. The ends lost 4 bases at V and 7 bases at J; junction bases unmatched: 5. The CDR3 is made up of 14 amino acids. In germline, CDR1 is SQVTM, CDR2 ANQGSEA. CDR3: CSVVQGLAGNEQFF. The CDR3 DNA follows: TGCAGCGTTGTGCAGGGACTAGCGGGTAATGAGCAGTTCTTC.

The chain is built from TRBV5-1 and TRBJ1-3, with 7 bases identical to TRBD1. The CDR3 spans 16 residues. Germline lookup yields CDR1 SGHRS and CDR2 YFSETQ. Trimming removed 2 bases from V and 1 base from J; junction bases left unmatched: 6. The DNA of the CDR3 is TGCGCCAGCAGCTTCGGGGACAGAAGTTCTGGAAACACCATATATTTT. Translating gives CASSFGDRSSGNTIYF.

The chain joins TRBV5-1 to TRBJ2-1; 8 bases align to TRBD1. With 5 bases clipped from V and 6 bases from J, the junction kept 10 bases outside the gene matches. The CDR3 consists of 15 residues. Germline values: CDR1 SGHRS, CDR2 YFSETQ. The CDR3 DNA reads TGCGCCAGCAGTGATCAGGGGGCCGACGCCAATGAGCAGTTCTTC. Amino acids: CASSDQGADANEQFF.

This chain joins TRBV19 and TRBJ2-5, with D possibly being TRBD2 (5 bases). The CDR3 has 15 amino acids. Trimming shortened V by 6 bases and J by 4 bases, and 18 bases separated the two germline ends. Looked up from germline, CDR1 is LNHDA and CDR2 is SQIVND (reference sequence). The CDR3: CASRAELDRSETQYF. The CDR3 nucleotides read TGTGCCAGTAGAGCGGAGCTGGACCGGTCAGAGACCCAGTACTTC.

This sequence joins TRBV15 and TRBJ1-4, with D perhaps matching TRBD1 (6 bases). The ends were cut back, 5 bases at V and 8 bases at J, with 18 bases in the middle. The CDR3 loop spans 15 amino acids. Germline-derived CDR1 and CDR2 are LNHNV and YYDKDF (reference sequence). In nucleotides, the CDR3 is TGTGCCACCAGCCGAGGGGACACGGGTGGGGAAAAACTGTTTTTT. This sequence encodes CATSRGDTGGEKLFF.

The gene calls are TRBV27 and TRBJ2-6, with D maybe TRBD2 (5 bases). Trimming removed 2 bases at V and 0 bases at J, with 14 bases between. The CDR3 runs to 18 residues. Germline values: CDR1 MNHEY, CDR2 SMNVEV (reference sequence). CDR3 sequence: CASSLGGSSNSGANVLTF. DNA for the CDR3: TGTGCCAGCAGTTTAGGTGGGAGCTCCAACTCTGGGGCCAACGTCCTGACTTTC.

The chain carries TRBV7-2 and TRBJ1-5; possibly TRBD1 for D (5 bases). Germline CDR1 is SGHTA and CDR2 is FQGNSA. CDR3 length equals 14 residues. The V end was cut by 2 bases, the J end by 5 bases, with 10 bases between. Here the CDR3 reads CASSLIRVDQPQHF. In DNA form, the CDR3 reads TGTGCCAGCAGCTTAATCAGGGTCGATCAGCCCCAGCATTTT.

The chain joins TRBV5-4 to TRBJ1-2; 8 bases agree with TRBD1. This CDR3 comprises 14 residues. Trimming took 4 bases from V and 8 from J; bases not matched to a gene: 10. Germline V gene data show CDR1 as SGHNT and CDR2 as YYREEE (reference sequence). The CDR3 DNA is TGTGCCAGCAGCATGGACGACAGGGGAGGCGGCTACACCTTC. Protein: CASSMDDRGGGYTF.

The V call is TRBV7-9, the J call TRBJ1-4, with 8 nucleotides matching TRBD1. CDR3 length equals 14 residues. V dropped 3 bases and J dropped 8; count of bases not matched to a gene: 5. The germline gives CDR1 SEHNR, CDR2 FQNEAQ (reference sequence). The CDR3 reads CASSFGQGTEKLFF. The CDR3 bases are TGTGCCAGCAGCTTCGGACAGGGTACCGAAAAACTGTTTTTT.

Here the CDR3 reads CASSPGQGAYEQYF. In DNA, the CDR3 is TGTGCCAGCAGCCCCGGACAGGGAGCATACGAGCAGTACTTC. The gene calls are TRBV5-5 and TRBJ2-7; 8 bases match TRBD1. The CDR3 contains 14 residues. The trim removed 4 bases at V and 4 bases at J, leaving 7 bases unmatched. Germline assignment: CDR1 SGHKS and CDR2 YYEKEE (reference sequence).

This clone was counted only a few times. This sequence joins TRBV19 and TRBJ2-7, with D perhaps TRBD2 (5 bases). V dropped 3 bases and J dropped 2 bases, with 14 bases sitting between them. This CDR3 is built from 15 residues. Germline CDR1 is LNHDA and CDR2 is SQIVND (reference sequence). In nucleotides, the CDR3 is TGTGCCAGTAGTATTAATGCCGGGGAAACCTACGAGCAGTACTTC. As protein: CASSINAGETYEQYF.

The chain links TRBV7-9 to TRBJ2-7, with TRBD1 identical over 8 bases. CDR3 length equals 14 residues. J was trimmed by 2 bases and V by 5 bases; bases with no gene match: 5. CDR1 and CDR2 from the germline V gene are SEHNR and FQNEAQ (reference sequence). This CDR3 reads CASSEDRVAYEQYF. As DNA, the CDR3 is TGTGCCAGCAGCGAGGACAGGGTCGCCTACGAGCAGTACTTC.

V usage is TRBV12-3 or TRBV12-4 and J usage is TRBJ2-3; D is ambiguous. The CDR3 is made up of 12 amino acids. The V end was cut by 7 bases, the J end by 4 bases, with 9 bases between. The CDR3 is CASTLFPDTQYF. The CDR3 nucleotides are TGTGCCAGCACTCTTTTTCCAGATACGCAGTATTTT.

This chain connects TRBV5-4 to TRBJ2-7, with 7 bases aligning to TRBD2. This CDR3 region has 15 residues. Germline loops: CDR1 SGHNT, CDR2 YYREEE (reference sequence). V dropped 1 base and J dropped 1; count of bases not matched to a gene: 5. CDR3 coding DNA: TGTGCCAGCAGCTTGCAGGCTAGCGGTTCCTACGAGCAGTACTTC. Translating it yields CASSLQASGSYEQYF.

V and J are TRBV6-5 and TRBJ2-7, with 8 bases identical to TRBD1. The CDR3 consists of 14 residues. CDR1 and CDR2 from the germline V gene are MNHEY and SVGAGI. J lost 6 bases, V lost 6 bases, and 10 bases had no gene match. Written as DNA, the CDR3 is TGTGCCAGCAGGAAAGAACGGACAGGGCCCGAGCAGTACTTC. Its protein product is CASRKERTGPEQYF.

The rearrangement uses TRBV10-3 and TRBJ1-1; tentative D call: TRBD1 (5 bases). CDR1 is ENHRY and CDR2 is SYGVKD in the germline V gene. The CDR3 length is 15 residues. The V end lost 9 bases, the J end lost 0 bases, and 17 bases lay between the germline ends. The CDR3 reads CAIKSRQFLNTEAFF. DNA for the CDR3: TGTGCCATTAAATCCCGACAGTTCCTGAACACTGAAGCTTTCTTT.